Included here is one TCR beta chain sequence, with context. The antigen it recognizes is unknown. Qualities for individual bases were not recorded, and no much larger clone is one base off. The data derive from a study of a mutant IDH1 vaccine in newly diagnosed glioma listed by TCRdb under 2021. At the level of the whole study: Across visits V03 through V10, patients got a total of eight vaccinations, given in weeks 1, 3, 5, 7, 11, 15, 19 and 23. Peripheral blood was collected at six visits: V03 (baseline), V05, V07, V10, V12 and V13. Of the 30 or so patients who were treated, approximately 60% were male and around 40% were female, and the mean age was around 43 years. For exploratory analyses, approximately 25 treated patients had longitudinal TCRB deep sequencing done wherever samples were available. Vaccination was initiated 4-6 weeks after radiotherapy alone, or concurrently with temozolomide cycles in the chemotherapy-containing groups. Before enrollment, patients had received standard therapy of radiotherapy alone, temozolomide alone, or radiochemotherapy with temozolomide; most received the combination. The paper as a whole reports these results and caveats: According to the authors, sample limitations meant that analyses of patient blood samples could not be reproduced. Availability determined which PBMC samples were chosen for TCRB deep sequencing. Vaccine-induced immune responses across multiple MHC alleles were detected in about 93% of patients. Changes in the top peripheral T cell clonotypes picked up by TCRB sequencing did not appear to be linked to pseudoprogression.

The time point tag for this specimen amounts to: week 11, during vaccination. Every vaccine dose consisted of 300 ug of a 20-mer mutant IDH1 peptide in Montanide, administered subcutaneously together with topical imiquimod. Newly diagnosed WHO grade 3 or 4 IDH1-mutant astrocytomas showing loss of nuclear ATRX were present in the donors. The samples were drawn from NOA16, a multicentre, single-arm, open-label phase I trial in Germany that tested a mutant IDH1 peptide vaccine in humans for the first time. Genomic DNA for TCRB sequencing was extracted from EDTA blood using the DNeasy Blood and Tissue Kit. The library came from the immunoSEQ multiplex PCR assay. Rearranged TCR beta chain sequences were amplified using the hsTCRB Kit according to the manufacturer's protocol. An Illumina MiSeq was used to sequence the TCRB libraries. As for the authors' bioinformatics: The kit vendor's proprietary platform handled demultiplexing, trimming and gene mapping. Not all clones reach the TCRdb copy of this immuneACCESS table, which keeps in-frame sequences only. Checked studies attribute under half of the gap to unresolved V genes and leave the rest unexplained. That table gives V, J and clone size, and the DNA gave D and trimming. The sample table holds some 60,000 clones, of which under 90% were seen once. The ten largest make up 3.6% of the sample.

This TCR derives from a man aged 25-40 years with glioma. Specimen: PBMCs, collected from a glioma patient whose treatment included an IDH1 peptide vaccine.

DNA sequence: TGTGCCAGCAGCACAGACAGGTCTGGGGCCAACGTCCTGACTTTC. It encodes CASSTDRSGANVLTF. The sequence is built from TRBV7-3 and TRBJ2-6; a tentative D match to TRBD1 spans 6 bases. Cut back by 5 bases and 1 base, the V and J ends lie 9 bases apart. CDR1 is given as SGHTA and CDR2 as FQGTGA, both from the germline V gene. Inclusive of the bounding cysteine and phenylalanine, the CDR3 is 15 residues long. The DNA shown is the 45-base CDR3, in frame from base 1.